This paragraph reports one T cell receptor beta chain. These data are taken from a study of shared clonotypes between healthy human individuals. The table came from immunoSEQ multiplex PCR; TCRdb's copy has only in-frame clones and leaves some out. This repertoire shows about 2.3 million clones, over 90% found once; its top ten account for under 0.45%. Germline V lookup: CDR1 MNHEY, CDR2 SMNVEV (reference sequence). The trim removed 5 bases at V and 15 bases at J, leaving 12 bases unmatched. The CDR3 consists of 14 residues. Negatively enriched CD4+ T cells were divided by CD45RA into naive and memory.

This TCR derives from a man younger than 35 in good health. Some clones in this sample may be carry-over from other donors' samples. Sample: naive CD4+ T cells from PBMCs. Documented subset: CD45RA+ positively selected. This chain uses TRBV27 with TRBJ2-1, with TRBD2 matching over 11 bases. The CDR3, as DNA: TGTGCCAGCAGTATAATTAGCGGGAGGGCCTCGTGGTTCTTC. Translated, it gives CASSIISGRASWFF.